This TCR beta chain derives from a study of blood T cells in healthy people across ages. This CDR3 comprises 16 residues. Unmatched junction bases numbered 5, after V lost 0 bases and J lost 1 base. Per germline, CDR1 DFQATT and CDR2 SNEGSKA (reference sequence). A second PCR of roughly 7 to 11 cycles used a sample-barcoded 5' primer and a J-beta primer mix. TCRdb recomputed calls from the 5' RACE reads with MiXCR, one row per CDR3 protein. Of more than 500,000 distinct CDR3 sequences listed, 27% were seen once; the top ten hold approximately 3.6%. This sample was also put to use in a study of T cells of mothers and their children.

This clonotype was sampled from a boy younger than 10 in good health. This chain connects TRBV20-1 to TRBJ2-2; 7 bases map to TRBD2. The sequenced sample consisted of blood. CDR3 protein: CSAREGGRKNTGELFF. Here the CDR3 DNA reads TGCAGTGCTAGAGAGGGAGGGAGGAAGAACACCGGGGAGCTGTTTTTT.